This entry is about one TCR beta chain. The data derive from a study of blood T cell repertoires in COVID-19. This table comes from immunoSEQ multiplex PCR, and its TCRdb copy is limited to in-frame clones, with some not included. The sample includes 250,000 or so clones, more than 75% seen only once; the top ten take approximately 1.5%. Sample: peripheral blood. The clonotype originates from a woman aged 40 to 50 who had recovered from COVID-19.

This CDR3 is CSVKRGGGAPEQFF. As DNA, the CDR3 is TGCAGCGTGAAGCGGGGCGGGGGGGCACCTGAGCAGTTCTTC. This chain links TRBV29-1 with TRBJ2-1, with 9 positions matching TRBD2. The germline gives CDR1 SQVTM, CDR2 ANQGSEA. The V gene end was trimmed by 6 bases and the J gene end by 9 bases; junction bases not matched to a gene: 12. The CDR3 spans 14 residues.